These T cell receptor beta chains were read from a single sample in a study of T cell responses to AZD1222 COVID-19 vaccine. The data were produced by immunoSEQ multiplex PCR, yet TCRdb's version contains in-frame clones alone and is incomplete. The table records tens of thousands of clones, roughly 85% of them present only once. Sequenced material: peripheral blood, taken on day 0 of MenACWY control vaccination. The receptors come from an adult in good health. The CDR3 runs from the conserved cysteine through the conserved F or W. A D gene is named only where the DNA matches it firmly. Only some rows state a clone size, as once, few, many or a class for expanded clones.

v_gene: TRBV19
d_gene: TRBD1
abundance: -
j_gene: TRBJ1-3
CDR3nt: TGTGCCAGGGGGGACAGTGGAAACACCATATATTTT
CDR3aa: CARGDSGNTIYF

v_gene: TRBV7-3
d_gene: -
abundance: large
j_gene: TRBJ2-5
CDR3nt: TGTGCCAGCAGCCTGAATAATCGGGAGACCCAGTACTTC
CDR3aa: CASSLNNRETQYF

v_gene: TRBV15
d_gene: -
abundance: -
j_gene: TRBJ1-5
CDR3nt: TGTGCCACCAGCAGGAGGGGGGGTCAGCCCCAGCATTTT
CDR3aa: CATSRRGGQPQHF

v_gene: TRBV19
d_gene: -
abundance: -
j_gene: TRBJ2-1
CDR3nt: TGTGCCAGTAGTATCCGGCAGAGCTCCTACAATGAGCAGTTCTTC
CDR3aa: CASSIRQSSYNEQFF

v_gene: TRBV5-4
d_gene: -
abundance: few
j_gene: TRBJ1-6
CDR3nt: TGTGCCAGCAGCGTAATAATTCCGGGGAGCTCCTATAATTCACCCCTCCACTTT
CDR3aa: CASSVIIPGSSYNSPLHF

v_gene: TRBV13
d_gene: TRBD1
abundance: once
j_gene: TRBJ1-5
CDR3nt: TGTGCCAGCAGCTTAAGAGGGGGCGCGAATCAGCCCCAGCATTTT
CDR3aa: CASSLRGGANQPQHF

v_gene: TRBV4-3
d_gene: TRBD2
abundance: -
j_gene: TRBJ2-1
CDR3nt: TGCGCCAGCAGCCAGACCCTAGCGGGAGTTAATGAGCAGTTCTTC
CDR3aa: CASSQTLAGVNEQFF

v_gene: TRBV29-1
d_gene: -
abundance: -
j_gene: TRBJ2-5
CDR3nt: TGCAGCGTTGACTACGGGCACGACCCAATGGAGACCCAGTACTTC
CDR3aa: CSVDYGHDPMETQYF

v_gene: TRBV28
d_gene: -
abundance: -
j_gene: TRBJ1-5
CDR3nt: TGTGCCAGCAGTACAACAGCTCAGCCCCAGCATTTT
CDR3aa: CASSTTAQPQHF

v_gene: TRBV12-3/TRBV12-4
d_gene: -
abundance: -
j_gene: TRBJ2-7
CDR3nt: TGTGCCAGCAGTTCCACCTACGAGCAGTACTTC
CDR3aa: CASSSTYEQYF

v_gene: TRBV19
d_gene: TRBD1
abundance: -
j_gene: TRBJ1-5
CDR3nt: TGTGCCAGTAGTATAGCACAGGGGTGGAACCAGCCCCAGCATTTT
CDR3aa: CASSIAQGWNQPQHF

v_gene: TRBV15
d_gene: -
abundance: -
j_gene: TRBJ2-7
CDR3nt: TGTGCCACCAGCAGGACAGTTAGCTCCTACGAGCAGTACTTC
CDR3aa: CATSRTVSSYEQYF

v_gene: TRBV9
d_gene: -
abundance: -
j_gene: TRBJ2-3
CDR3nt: TGTGCCAGCAGTCGTTACTATAGCGCAGCTAGCACAGATACGCAGTATTTT
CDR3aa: CASSRYYSAASTDTQYF

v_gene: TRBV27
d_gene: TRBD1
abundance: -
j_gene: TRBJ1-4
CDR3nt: TGTGCCAGCAGTTTTTTCAGGGGGCGGACTAATGAAAAACTGTTTTTT
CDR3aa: CASSFFRGRTNEKLFF

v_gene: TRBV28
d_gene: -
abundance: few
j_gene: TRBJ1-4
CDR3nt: TGTGCCAGCAGTTTAGCCCCCCTCGGGGTTGGTGCTGAAAAACTGTTTTTT
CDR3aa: CASSLAPLGVGAEKLFF

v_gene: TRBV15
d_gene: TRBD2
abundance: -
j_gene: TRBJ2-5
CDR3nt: TGTGCCACCAGCAGAACTAGCGGGAGCGCCTCACCGGAGACCCAGTACTTC
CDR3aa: CATSRTSGSASPETQYF

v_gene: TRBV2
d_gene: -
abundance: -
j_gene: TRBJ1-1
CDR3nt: TGTGCCAGCAGTGACAGGTACGCGAACACTGAAGCTTTCTTT
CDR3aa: CASSDRYANTEAFF

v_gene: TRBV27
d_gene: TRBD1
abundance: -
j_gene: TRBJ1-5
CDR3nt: TGTGCCAGCAGTTTAGCGACAGGGGGGAATCAGCCCCAGCATTTT
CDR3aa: CASSLATGGNQPQHF

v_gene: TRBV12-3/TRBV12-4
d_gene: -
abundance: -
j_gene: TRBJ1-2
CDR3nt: TGTGCCAGCAGCCCTGGACAGCGCTATGGCTACACCTTC
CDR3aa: CASSPGQRYGYTF

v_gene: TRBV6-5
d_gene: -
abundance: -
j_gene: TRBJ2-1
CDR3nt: TGTGCCAGCAGTTACGGGGGGGCGGAACGAGGCGATGAGCAGTTCTTC
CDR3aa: CASSYGGAERGDEQFF

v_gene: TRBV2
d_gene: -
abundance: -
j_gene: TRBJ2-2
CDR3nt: TGTGCCAGCAGTGATTGGGGTAGGAACACCGGGGAGCTGTTTTTT
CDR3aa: CASSDWGRNTGELFF

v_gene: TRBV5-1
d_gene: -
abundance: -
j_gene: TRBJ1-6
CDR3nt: TGCGCCAGCGGGGGGCCCAGCCCGAATTCACCCCTCCACTTT
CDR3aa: CASGGPSPNSPLHF

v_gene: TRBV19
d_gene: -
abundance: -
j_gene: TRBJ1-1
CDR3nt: TGTGCCAGTAGTATACGGGGGTACGCTATGAACACTGAAGCTTTCTTT
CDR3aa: CASSIRGYAMNTEAFF

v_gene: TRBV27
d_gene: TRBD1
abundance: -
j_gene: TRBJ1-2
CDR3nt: TGTGCCAGCAGTCCTACAGGGGTAGCTAACTATGGCTACACCTTC
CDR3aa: CASSPTGVANYGYTF

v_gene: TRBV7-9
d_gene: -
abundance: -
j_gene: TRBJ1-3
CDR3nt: TGTGCCAGCAGCCGACCGACAGGAGCTTCTGGAAACACCATATATTTT
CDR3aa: CASSRPTGASGNTIYF

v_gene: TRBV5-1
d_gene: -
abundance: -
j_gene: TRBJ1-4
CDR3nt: TGCGCCAGCAGCCAAGACACTCCAAGTATTAAATTGTTTTTT
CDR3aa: CASSQDTPSIKLFF

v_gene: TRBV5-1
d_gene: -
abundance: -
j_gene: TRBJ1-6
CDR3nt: TGCGCCAGCAGCTTGGACAGTTCACCCCTCCACTTT
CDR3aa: CASSLDSSPLHF

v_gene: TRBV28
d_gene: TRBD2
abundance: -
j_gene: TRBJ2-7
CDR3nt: TGTGCCAGCAGTTTATCGAGACTAGCGGGATCCTACGAGCAGTACTTC
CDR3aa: CASSLSRLAGSYEQYF

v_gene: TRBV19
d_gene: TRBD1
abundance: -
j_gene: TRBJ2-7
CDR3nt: TGTGCCAGTAGTAGAGGACAGGGGGGCGAATTCGAGCAGTACTTC
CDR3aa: CASSRGQGGEFEQYF

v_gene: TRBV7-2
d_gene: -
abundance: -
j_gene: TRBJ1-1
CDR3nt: TGTGCCAGCAGCTTAGTTATGCAGATGAACACTGAAGCTTTCTTT
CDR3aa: CASSLVMQMNTEAFF

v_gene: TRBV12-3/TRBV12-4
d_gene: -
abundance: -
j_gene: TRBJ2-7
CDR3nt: TGTGCCAGCAGTTTAGCACAGGGAGGCGAGCAGTACTTC
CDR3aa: CASSLAQGGEQYF

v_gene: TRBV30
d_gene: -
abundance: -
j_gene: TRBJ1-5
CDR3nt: TGTGCCTGGAACGGGGGGAGCCTCGATCAGCCCCAGCATTTT
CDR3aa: CAWNGGSLDQPQHF

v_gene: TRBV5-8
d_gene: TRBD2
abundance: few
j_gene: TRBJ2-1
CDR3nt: TGTGCCAGCAGCCCACTAGCGTTAGTCTCCTACAATGAGCAGTTCTTC
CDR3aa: CASSPLALVSYNEQFF

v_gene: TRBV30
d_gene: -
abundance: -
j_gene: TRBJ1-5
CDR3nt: TGTGCCTGGAGTGTCTCCCTAAATCAGCCCCAGCATTTT
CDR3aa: CAWSVSLNQPQHF

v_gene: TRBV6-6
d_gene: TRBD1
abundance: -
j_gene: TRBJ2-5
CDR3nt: TGTGCCAGCAGCCCTAGACAGGGTCGGTACCAAGAGACCCAGTACTTC
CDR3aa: CASSPRQGRYQETQYF

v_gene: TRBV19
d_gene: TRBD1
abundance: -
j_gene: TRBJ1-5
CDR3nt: TGTGCCAGTCGACTCCGGGACAGGGGTCAGGCCCAGCATTTT
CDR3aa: CASRLRDRGQAQHF

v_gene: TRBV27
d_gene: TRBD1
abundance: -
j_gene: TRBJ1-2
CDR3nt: TGTGCCAGCAGTTTAGCAGGGGGGAATGGCTACACCTTC
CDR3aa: CASSLAGGNGYTF

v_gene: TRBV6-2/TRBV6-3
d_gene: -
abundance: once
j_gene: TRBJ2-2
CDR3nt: TGTGCCAGCAGTTATCCCGGGGAGCTGTTTTTT
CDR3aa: CASSYPGELFF

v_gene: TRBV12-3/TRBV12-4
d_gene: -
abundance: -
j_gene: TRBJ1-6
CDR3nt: TGTGCCAGCACACTCCGTGATAATTCACCCCTCCACTTT
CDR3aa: CASTLRDNSPLHF

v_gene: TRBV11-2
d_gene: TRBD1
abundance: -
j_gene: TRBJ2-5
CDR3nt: TGTGCCAGCACCGACCGGACAGGGGGCAGGGGAGAGACCCAGTACTTC
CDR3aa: CASTDRTGGRGETQYF

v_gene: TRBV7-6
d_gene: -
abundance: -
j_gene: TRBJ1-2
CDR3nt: TGTGCCAGCAGCCCCGAGACTGACCTCGCGAAGGCCTATGGCTACACCTTC
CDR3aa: CASSPETDLAKAYGYTF

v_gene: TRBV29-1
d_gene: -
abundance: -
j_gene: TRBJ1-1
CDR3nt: TGCAGCGCCCGCTCCGGGGAGAACACTGAAGCTTTCTTT
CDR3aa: CSARSGENTEAFF

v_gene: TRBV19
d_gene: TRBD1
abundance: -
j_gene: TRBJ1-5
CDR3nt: TGTGCCAGTAGTATGATCGACAGGGGTAGCAATCAGCCCCAGCATTTT
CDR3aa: CASSMIDRGSNQPQHF

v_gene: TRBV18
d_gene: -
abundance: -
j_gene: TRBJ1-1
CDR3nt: TGTGCCAGCTCACCATCTCGGAATCCAAACACTGAAGCTTTCTTT
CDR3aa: CASSPSRNPNTEAFF

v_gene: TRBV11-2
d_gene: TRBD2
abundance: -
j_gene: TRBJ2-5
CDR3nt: TGTGCCAGCAGCTCGGATACCCTAGCGGGAGCCCTAAAGACCCAGTACTTC
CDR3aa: CASSSDTLAGALKTQYF

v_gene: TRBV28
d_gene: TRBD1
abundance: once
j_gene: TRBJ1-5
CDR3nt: TGTGCCAGCAGAGACAGGGCAGACCAGCCCCAGCATTTT
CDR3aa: CASRDRADQPQHF

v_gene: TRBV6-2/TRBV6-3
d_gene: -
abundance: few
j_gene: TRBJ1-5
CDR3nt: TGTGCCAGCAGTCCAGGGGTGAATCAGCCCCAGCATTTT
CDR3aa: CASSPGVNQPQHF

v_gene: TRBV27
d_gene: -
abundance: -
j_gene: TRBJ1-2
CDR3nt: TGTGCCAGCAGTCCTCGCCGGCAGAACAACTATGGCTACACCTTC
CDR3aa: CASSPRRQNNYGYTF

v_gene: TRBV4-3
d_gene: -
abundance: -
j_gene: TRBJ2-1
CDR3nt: TGCGCCAGCAGCCGCCTCTTAAGGGGTGAGCAGTTCTTC
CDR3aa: CASSRLLRGEQFF

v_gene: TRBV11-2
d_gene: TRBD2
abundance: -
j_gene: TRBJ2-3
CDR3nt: TGTGCGTCCGGGAGGGCAGATACGCAGTATTTT
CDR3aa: CASGRADTQYF

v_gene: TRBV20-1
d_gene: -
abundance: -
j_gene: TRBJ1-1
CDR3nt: TGCAGTACCTATCGGGACACTGAAGCTTTCTTT
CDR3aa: CSTYRDTEAFF

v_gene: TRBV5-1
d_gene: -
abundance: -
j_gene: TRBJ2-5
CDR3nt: TGCGCCAGCAGCTTAGGGTACCCTCAAGAGACCCAGTACTTC
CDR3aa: CASSLGYPQETQYF